This T cell receptor beta chain came from a study of CD8+CD57+ T cells in acquired aplastic anemia. Profiling of TCR beta VDJ combinations and CDR3 sequences used genomic DNA as template. TCRdb redid the calling of the reads with MiXCR, one entry per CDR3 protein. The profile shows approximately 150,000 distinct CDR3 sequences, less than 60% of them singletons. Sequenced patients had shown CD8+CD57+ cell expansion by flow cytometry. With no exception, the patients had severe acquired aplastic anemia. Blood samples were obtained from patients who had received no prior therapy. Worth noting for this clonotype: Antigen specificity is unknown. Since a much larger clone is just one base distant, this may be a read error.

Study conclusions and caveats: In CD8+ cells, Simpson's diversity showed no significant difference between patients and controls.

The sample taken for sequencing was sorted CD4+, CD8+, or CD8+CD57+ T cells (not recorded which) from PBMCs. The clonotype comes from a human donor with aplastic anemia.

The chain's CDR3 is CASSPRGNQPQHF. CDR3 DNA sequence: TGTGCCAGCAGCCCCAGGGGGAATCAGCCCCAGCATTTT. The rearrangement links TRBV7-2 to TRBJ1-5; 7 bases line up with TRBD1. With V trimmed by 5 bases and J by 4 bases, 2 bases remained unmatched. The CDR3 is 13 residues long. Per the germline V gene, CDR1 is SGHTA and CDR2 is FQGNSA. The entire variable domain, with the rest obtained from reference TRBV7-2 and TRBJ1-5, is as follows: GAGVSQSPSNKVTEKGKDVELRCDPISGHTALYWYRQSLGQGLEFLIYFQGNSAPDKSGLPSDRFSAERTGGSVSTLTIQRTQQEDSAVYLCASSPRGNQPQHFGDGTRLSIL.